Below, one T cell receptor beta chain is given with its context. The clone's antigen remains unknown. The germline gene is not matched at one end of the junction; a read error may be the cause. Starting from 500 to 600 ng total RNA, TCRbeta-specific cDNA was produced by reverse transcription with a constant-region primer and ProtoScript II reverse transcriptase. The TCRbeta libraries were prepared through three rounds of nested multiplex PCR following a slightly modified ARM-PCR procedure. Each of the first two PCR rounds ran for approximately 10 cycles using multiplex TRBV1-TRBV30 forward primers together with a Cbeta reverse primer. Sample barcodes and Illumina adapters were added in a final 25-cycle PCR with Deep VentR polymerase. Amplicons of 200-500 bp were gel-purified with a QIAquick gel extraction kit before sequencing. The TCRbeta amplicons were sequenced with 250-bp paired-end reads on an Illumina HiSeq 2500. On the authors' methods: Quality trimming of reads was performed with Trimmomatic v0.33, and paired reads were merged with FLASH v1.2.11 so that full CDR3 sequences could be recovered. V, D and J germline segments were assigned to the rearranged TCRbeta sequences using MiGEC v1.2.1b. VDJtools v1.0.0 computed clonotype statistics and Shannon-Wiener diversity indices. To reduce sampling bias, subsequent analyses other than the diversity analysis used only the 250 most abundant clonotypes in each sample. Using fastp at Q25 and MiXCR, TCRdb reprocessed the public reads and kept productive beta chains. Rows are combined by CDR3 protein, so each entry shows the most common genes and DNA. TCRdb, not the original authors, processed these V and J calls. The sample table holds some 200,000 distinct CDR3 sequences, of which less than 70% were seen once. 7% to 8.5% of the sample is in the top ten clones.

From the cysteine through the phenylalanine, the CDR3 covers 14 amino acids. The DNA shown is the 42-base CDR3, in frame from base 1. This specimen comes from a study of tumor-infiltrating lymphocytes in primary liver carcinoma (dated by TCRdb to about 2017). Looking at the study overall: Between November 2015 and March 2016, 4 to 6 patients in China with histopathologically diagnosed primary liver carcinoma had surgical resection. Hepatocellular carcinoma (four) or combined HCC and intrahepatic cholangiocarcinoma (one) was present in the five patients, who were three men and two women aged 30 to 69 years. The tumors of the five patients were staged as T1-T3 N0M0, with maximum diameters ranging from roughly 4.2 to 10 cm. Each sample produced about 3.5 to 7.13 million productive TCRbeta reads, and read depth showed no significant difference between tissue types. TCRbeta repertoire sequencing, expression microarrays and whole-exome sequencing were combined in the study across five regions of each liver tumor, with adjacent normal tissue and blood also included. A total of 35 specimens from 5 patients underwent TCRbeta repertoire sequencing, comprising around 25 tumor regions, 5 adjacent noncancerous liver tissues and 5 peripheral blood samples. High reproducibility was observed for the technical replicate repertoires, with mean shared-clone rates roughly 0.92 and correlation coefficients above 0.95.

The study at large found these results: Compared with blood, tumors had a significantly larger share of the repertoire taken up by the top 250 clones (p = 0.039). Because the samples were bulk and unsorted, CD4+ and CD8+ T cell repertoires could not be compared. The study included only five patients, and the authors note findings should be validated in a larger study. Only the TCR beta chain was sequenced, so true repertoire diversity is likely underestimated because unpaired alpha chains were not captured. Consistent with antigen-driven expansion, pairs of tumor regions showed higher repertoire overlap (mean roughly 35%) than either tumor-adjacent pairs (about 17%) or tumor-blood pairs (approximately 14%).

Blood RNA was extracted from unsorted whole blood using TRIzol reagent, and germline DNA was obtained with the DNeasy Blood & Tissue kit. At the time of sampling, the patients were treatment-naive and had chronic HBV infection. Before surgery, about 4 milliliters of peripheral blood were drawn into K2EDTA tubes. The sequencing sample was made of peripheral blood. The TCR comes from a woman aged 55-70 years with primary liver carcinoma and hepatitis B virus infection. The chain is encoded by TRBV12-3 or TRBV12-4 joined to TRBJ2-7, and 9 bases in between align with TRBD1. DNA sequence: TGTGCCAGCAGGGGGACAGGGAGCCCCTACGAGCAGTATTTC. Its protein is CASRGTGSPYEQYF.